These 7 T cell receptor beta chains originate from one sample sequenced in a study of T cell responses to AZD1222 COVID-19 vaccine. Clones were read by immunoSEQ multiplex PCR, and TCRdb kept only the in-frame ones, dropping some. The table shows some 120,000 clones, with roughly 87% occurring only once. The source was peripheral blood, collected on day 0 of AZD1222 vaccination. These receptors originate from an adult in good health.

The gene calls are TRBV9 and TRBJ1-6; 7 positions agree with TRBD1. The CDR3 has 15 residues. Per germline, CDR1 SGDLS and CDR2 YYNGEE. Losses at the gene ends were 2 bases for V and 1 base for J; bases not matched to a gene: 0. The CDR3: CASSVTGSYNSPLHF. CDR3 in DNA: TGTGCCAGCAGCGTGACAGGGTCCTATAATTCACCCCTCCACTTT. Complete variable domain (other parts from reference TRBV9 and TRBJ1-6): DSGVTQTPKHLITATGQRVTLRCSPRSGDLSVYWYQQSLDQGLQFLIQYYNGEERAKGNILERFSAQQFPDLHSELNLSSLELGDSALYFCASSVTGSYNSPLHFGNGTRLTVT.

V is TRBV6-5 and J is TRBJ1-6, with D hard to call. Trimming stripped 2 bases from V and 11 bases from J, with 7 bases between. Per the germline V gene, CDR1 is MNHEY and CDR2 is SVGAGI. CDR3 length: 12 residues. CDR3 residues: CASSYIGAPLHF. In nucleotides, the CDR3 is TGTGCCAGCAGTTACATAGGAGCACCCCTCCACTTT.

The chain joins TRBV29-1 to TRBJ1-2; TRBD1 is a possible D gene (6 bases). The CDR3 covers 12 residues. The ends were cut back, 3 bases at V and 2 bases at J, with 7 bases in the middle. CDR1 and CDR2 (germline): SQVTM, ANQGSEA. CDR3 sequence (DNA): TGCAGCGTTGATACAGGGAACTATGGCTACACCTTC. Protein sequence: CSVDTGNYGYTF.

This chain connects TRBV13 to TRBJ1-1; no reliable D call. V was shortened by 1 base and J by 4 bases, with 7 bases between the two germline ends. Germline V gives CDR1 PRHDT, CDR2 FYEKMQ (reference sequence). The CDR3 contains 13 residues. CDR3 residues: CASSLVAATEAFF. In DNA, the CDR3 is TGTGCCAGCAGCTTAGTGGCAGCCACTGAAGCTTTCTTT.

The chain employs TRBV28 and TRBJ1-2; D call uncertain. Germline lookup yields CDR1 MDHEN and CDR2 SYDVKM. CDR3 length: 12 amino acids. The DNA of the CDR3 is TGTGCTTGCTCCGATACAGTAAACGGCTACACCTTC. This codes for CACSDTVNGYTF.

The chain uses TRBV16 and TRBJ2-6, with D possibly being TRBD1 (5 bases). CDR3 length: 15 residues. Trimming took 4 bases from V and 1 from J, leaving 8 bases between them. Germline assignment: CDR1 KGHSY and CDR2 FQNENV. For the CDR3, the DNA is TGTGCCAGCAGCCTCGGACAATCTGGGGCCAACGTCCTGACTTTC. Translated: CASSLGQSGANVLTF.

This clone was seen only once. The rearrangement joins TRBV7-9 to TRBJ2-4, with TRBD1 as a possible D gene (6 bases). Per germline, CDR1 SEHNR and CDR2 FQNEAQ (reference sequence). V shed 6 bases and J shed 8 bases, with 17 bases lying between them. The CDR3 sequence is 14 residues long. The CDR3: CASSSRTVSYIQYF. DNA for the CDR3: TGTGCCAGCAGTAGCCGGACAGTCTCCTACATTCAGTACTTC.